These 20 T cell receptor beta chains were all obtained from the same sample, sequenced in a study of shared clonotypes between healthy human individuals. This table comes from immunoSEQ multiplex PCR, and its TCRdb copy is limited to in-frame clones, with some not included. The sample has millions of clones, roughly 94% seen once. CD8 cells classed as naive were CD45RO-negative and positively selected for CCR7, excluding terminally differentiated effector memory CD45RA+ cells. Sample: naive CD8+ T cells sorted from blood. The receptors were sampled from a young man in good health.

This sequence joins TRBV10-1 and TRBJ2-1, with D possibly TRBD2 on 7 matching bases. V lost 3 bases, J lost 10 bases, and 16 bases lay in between. From germline, CDR1 is WNHNN and CDR2 SYGVQD (reference sequence). The CDR3 covers 14 residues. The CDR3 reads CASSDLGGAREQFF. The CDR3 coding sequence is TGCGCCAGCAGTGACCTGGGGGGGGCCAGGGAGCAGTTCTTC.

This rearrangement joins TRBV4-1 to TRBJ1-5, with unresolved D. Trimming shortened V by 0 bases and J by 2 bases, and 14 bases separated the two germline ends. Germline V lookup: CDR1 MGHRA, CDR2 YSYEKL. This CDR3 has 17 amino acids. The CDR3 sequence: CASSQDPPARGNQPQHF. DNA of the CDR3: TGCGCCAGCAGCCAAGATCCCCCTGCGAGGGGCAATCAGCCCCAGCATTTT.

This clone was detected once. The chain is built from TRBV18 and TRBJ2-7, with TRBD1 matching 7 bases. The junction had 9 bases not matched to a gene; V was cut back by 3 bases and J by 4 bases. Germline CDR1 and CDR2: KGHSH and LQKENI. The CDR3 covers 15 residues. CDR3: CASSPVTGSTYEQYF. CDR3 DNA sequence: TGTGCCAGCTCACCCGTGACAGGGAGTACTTACGAGCAGTACTTC.

For this clone: The CDR3 does not end in the conserved phenylalanine or tryptophan, so this is likely a read error. It is unclear where the CDR3 begins or ends on the DNA, so no DNA is shown, and the CDR3 is as TCRdb lists it. This chain connects TRBV6-7 to TRBJ1-3; the D call TRBD1 from the table was never checked on the DNA. TRBV6-7 qualifies as an ORF whose function is uncertain. The CDR3 adds up to 12 amino acids, both ends counted. CDR3 loop: CASSYSGQESPE.

CDR3 nucleotides: TGTGCCAGCAGCGTAAGGACAGGCGACCTATACGAGCAGTACTTC. Encoded protein: CASSVRTGDLYEQYF. This chain links TRBV9 with TRBJ2-7, with 7 bases aligning to TRBD1. The trim removed 1 base at V and 4 bases at J, leaving 8 bases unmatched. The CDR3 contains 15 residues. From germline, CDR1 is SGDLS and CDR2 YYNGEE.

The rearrangement joins TRBV19 to TRBJ1-2, with TRBD1 matching over 8 bases. Trimming at V came to 5 bases and at J to 4 bases, leaving 6 bases not matched to a gene. Germline V lookup: CDR1 LNHDA, CDR2 SQIVND (reference sequence). The CDR3 has 14 amino acids. In nucleotides, the CDR3 is TGTGCCAGTAGTCAACAGGGGGTCGCCTATGGCTACACCTTC. This sequence encodes CASSQQGVAYGYTF.

V is TRBV7-9 and J is TRBJ1-4; no firm D call. Per the germline V gene, CDR1 is SEHNR and CDR2 is FQNEAQ (reference sequence). The CDR3 extends over 16 amino acids. Trimming left V 5 bases short and J 3 bases short, with 16 bases between. The CDR3: CASSRSRGRANEKLFF. The CDR3 region has the DNA TGTGCCAGCAGCCGGTCACGAGGGAGGGCTAATGAAAAACTGTTTTTT. Combining the CDR3 with reference TRBV7-9 and TRBJ1-4 gives the whole variable domain DTGVSQNPRHKITKRGQNVTFRCDPISEHNRLYWYRQTLGQGPEFLTYFQNEAQLEKSRLLSDRFSAERPKGSFSTLEIQRTEQGDSAMYLCASSRSRGRANEKLFFGSGTQLSVL.

As for this clone: At the DNA level, this CDR3 is encoded by other sequences in the same sample as well. The V and J genes are TRBV13 and TRBJ2-7; D tentatively fits TRBD1 or TRBD2 (5 bases each). V lost 4 bases to trimming and J lost 2 bases, with 9 bases between them. CDR1 PRHDT and CDR2 FYEKMQ come from the germline V gene (reference sequence). The length of the CDR3 is 13 residues. CDR3 protein: CASSWGRTYEQYF. The CDR3 DNA reads TGTGCCAGCAGCTGGGGACGTACCTACGAGCAGTACTTC.

This rearrangement joins TRBV13 to TRBJ2-5, with 13 bases identical to TRBD2. CDR3 size: 17 residues. CDR1 is PRHDT and CDR2 is FYEKMQ in the germline V gene (reference sequence). With V trimmed by 5 bases and J by 1 base, 7 bases remained unmatched. The CDR3 region is CASSPHGTSGAQETQYF. Here the CDR3 DNA reads TGTGCCAGCAGCCCACATGGGACTAGCGGGGCCCAAGAGACCCAGTACTTC.

This chain connects TRBV12-5 to TRBJ1-2; D not certain. The ends were cut back, 0 bases at V and 9 bases at J, with 11 bases in the middle. The germline CDR1 and CDR2 sequences are LGHNT and FRNRAP. The CDR3 contains 13 residues. The CDR3, as DNA: TGTGCTAGTGGTTTGGTACGGCTACGGTGCTACACCTTC. Translation: CASGLVRLRCYTF. Based on the CDR3 plus reference TRBV12-5 and TRBJ1-2, the full variable domain is DARVTQTPRHKVTEMGQEVTMRCQPILGHNTVFWYRQTMMQGLELLAYFRNRAPLDDSGMPKDRFSAEMPDATLATLKIQPSEPRDSAVYFCASGLVRLRCYTFGSGTRLTVV.

As to this clone: The sample holds other DNA sequences that translate to the same CDR3. This sequence joins TRBV4-3 and TRBJ2-7, with 10 bases identical to TRBD1. The CDR3 length is 15 residues. Germline CDR1 reads LGHNA; CDR2 reads YSLEER. Unmatched junction bases numbered 0, after V lost 1 base and J lost 0 bases. In DNA, the CDR3 is TGCGCCAGCAGCCAAGGACAGGGGGCCTCCTACGAGCAGTACTTC. The encoded protein is CASSQGQGASYEQYF.

This clone appeared a single time. The V gene is TRBV9, the J gene TRBJ2-2; perhaps TRBD2 as D (5 bases). V was shortened by 0 bases and J by 4 bases, with 16 bases between the two germline ends. The CDR3 consists of 17 residues. The germline gives CDR1 SGDLS, CDR2 YYNGEE. The CDR3, as DNA: TGTGCCAGCAGCGTAGGGACGGGATTCGTCTCCACCGGGGAGCTGTTTTTT. It translates to CASSVGTGFVSTGELFF.

Concerning this clone: The identical CDR3 is also encoded by other nucleotide sequences in the sample. This rearrangement joins TRBV6-5 to TRBJ2-7, with 8 positions matching TRBD2. Germline V gene data show CDR1 as MNHEY and CDR2 as SVGAGI. CDR3 length: 15 amino acids. Trimming took 2 bases from V and 2 from J; bases not matched to a gene: 5. The CDR3 sequence is CASSYGGGPPYEQYF. The CDR3 bases are TGTGCCAGCAGTTACGGCGGGGGGCCCCCCTACGAGCAGTACTTC.

In nucleotides, the CDR3 is TGTGCCTGGAGTGTAGGGCAGGGGGGCGATGAGCAGTTCTTC. This encodes CAWSVGQGGDEQFF. The chain has TRBV30 and TRBJ2-1; the D gene is possibly TRBD1 (7 bases). Trimming took off 0 bases at V and 8 bases at J, with 14 bases between the two ends. CDR3 length equals 14 residues. Germline CDR1 is GTSNPN and CDR2 is SVGIG (reference sequence).

V and J are TRBV5-1 and TRBJ2-3; 8 bases are shared with TRBD2. Per germline, CDR1 SGHRS and CDR2 YFSETQ. V lost 0 bases, J lost 4 bases, and 10 bases stayed unmatched. This CDR3 is built from 17 residues. CDR3 DNA: TGCGCCAGCAGCTTGGGTATCGGCGGGGGGCCGTCAGATACGCAGTATTTT. This encodes CASSLGIGGGPSDTQYF.

This clone has a single count. Other DNA sequences from this sample encode an identical CDR3 as well. The chain couples TRBV9 to TRBJ2-5, with 7 bases fitting TRBD1. The V segment lost 3 bases and the J segment 3 bases; nucleotides outside the gene matches: 2. CDR1 SGDLS and CDR2 YYNGEE come from the germline V gene. There are 13 residues in the CDR3. For the CDR3, the DNA is TGTGCCAGCAGCGCTGGGACAGAAGAGACCCAGTACTTC. This translates into CASSAGTEETQYF.

The chain joins TRBV6-5 to TRBJ2-2; D may be TRBD1 or TRBD2 (5 bases each). Germline V gene sequence: CDR1 MNHEY, CDR2 SVGAGI. The V and J ends lost 4 bases and 4 bases respectively, with 16 bases between them. This CDR3 comprises 16 residues. CDR3 coding DNA: TGTGCCAGCAGTTTCGTACAGGCTGAGGGCACCGGGGAGCTGTTTTTT. This sequence encodes CASSFVQAEGTGELFF.

The genes are TRBV27 and TRBJ1-6; weak D call: TRBD1 (5 bases). This CDR3 region has 15 residues. In germline, CDR1 is MNHEY, CDR2 SMNVEV (reference sequence). The V gene lost 3 bases and the J gene lost 7 bases, with 13 bases spanning the gap. CDR3 sequence: CASSLTGGLNSPLHF. DNA for the CDR3: TGTGCCAGCAGTTTGACGGGGGGTTTGAATTCACCCCTCCACTTT.

The chain combines TRBV14 with TRBJ2-3; 12 nucleotides line up with TRBD2. Germline lookup yields CDR1 SGHDN and CDR2 FVKESK. The ends lost 4 bases at V and 5 bases at J; junction bases unmatched: 7. The CDR3 sequence is 16 residues long. The CDR3 bases are TGTGCCAGCAGCCTCCTAGCGGGAGGGCTTAAAGATACGCAGTATTTT. Protein: CASSLLAGGLKDTQYF.

The chain uses TRBV6-1 and TRBJ2-7, with a tentative D call TRBD2 (5 bases). CDR3 length equals 14 residues. The germline gives CDR1 MNHNS, CDR2 SASEGT. V lost 2 bases to trimming and J lost 5 bases, with 13 bases between them. CDR3 in amino acids: CASSERILGDEQYF. For the CDR3, the DNA is TGTGCCAGCAGTGAAAGAATTCTCGGGGACGAGCAGTACTTC.